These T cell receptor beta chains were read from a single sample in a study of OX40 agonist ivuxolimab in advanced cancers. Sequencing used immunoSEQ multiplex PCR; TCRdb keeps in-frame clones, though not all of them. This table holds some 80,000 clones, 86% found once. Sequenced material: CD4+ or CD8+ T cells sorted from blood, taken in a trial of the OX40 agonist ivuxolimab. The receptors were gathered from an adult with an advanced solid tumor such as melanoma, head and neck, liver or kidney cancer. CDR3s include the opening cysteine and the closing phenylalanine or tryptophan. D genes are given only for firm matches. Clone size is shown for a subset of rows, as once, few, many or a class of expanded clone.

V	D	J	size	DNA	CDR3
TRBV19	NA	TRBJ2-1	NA	TGTGCCAGTAGTATCTTTTTGGGATCCTACAATGAGCAGTTCTTC	CASSIFLGSYNEQFF
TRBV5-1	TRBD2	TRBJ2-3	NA	TGCGCCAGCAGTACAGGGACTAGCGTGGGAGATACGCAGTATTTT	CASSTGTSVGDTQYF
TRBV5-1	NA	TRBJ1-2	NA	TGCGCCAGCAGCTTGGACACCTATGGCTACACCTTC	CASSLDTYGYTF
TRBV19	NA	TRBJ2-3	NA	TGTGCCAGTAGTATAACATGGGGCACAGATACGCAGTATTTT	CASSITWGTDTQYF
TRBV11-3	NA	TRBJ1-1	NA	TGTGCCAGCAGAAAGGGACGGAACACTGAAGCTTTCTTT	CASRKGRNTEAFF
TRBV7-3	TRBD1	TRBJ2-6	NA	TGTGCCAGCAGCCCGTTGGACAGGGGGCTTGGGGCCAACGTCCTGACTTTC	CASSPLDRGLGANVLTF
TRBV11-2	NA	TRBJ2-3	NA	TGTGCCAGCAGCCCGGGACCCCGGGGCACAGATACGCAGTATTTT	CASSPGPRGTDTQYF
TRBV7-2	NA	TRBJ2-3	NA	TGTGCCAGCAGCTTAGGACTAGAGACAGATACGCAGTATTTT	CASSLGLETDTQYF
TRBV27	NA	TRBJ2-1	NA	TGTGCCAGCACGGTGATTTATGGGGGGCCAATAAATGAGCAGTTCTTC	CASTVIYGGPINEQFF
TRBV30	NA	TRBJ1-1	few	TGTGCCTGGAAGCCCCGGGAGGCTGAAGCTTTCTTT	CAWKPREAEAFF
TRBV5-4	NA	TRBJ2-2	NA	TGTGCCAGCAGCCCACAGGGTCCTTCCGGGGAGCTGTTTTTT	CASSPQGPSGELFF
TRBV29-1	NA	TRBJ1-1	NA	TGCAGCGTTGTGAAATCCTACACTGAAGCTTTCTTT	CSVVKSYTEAFF
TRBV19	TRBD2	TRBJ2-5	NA	TGTGCCAGTAGTAGGGCGGGGGACCCTGGAGAGACCCAGTACTTC	CASSRAGDPGETQYF
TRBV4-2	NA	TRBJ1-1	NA	TGTGTCAGCAGCCAAGACACGGCCAACACTGAAGCTTTCTTT	CVSSQDTANTEAFF
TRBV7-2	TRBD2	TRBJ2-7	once	TGTGCCAGCAGCTTAGCGTCTATGGCGGGAGGTTCCTCCTACGAGCAGTACTTC	CASSLASMAGGSSYEQYF
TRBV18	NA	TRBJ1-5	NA	TGTGCCAGCTCACAGGGAATTAATCAGCCCCAGCATTTT	CASSQGINQPQHF
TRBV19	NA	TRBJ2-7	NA	TGTGCCAGTAGGTCCCAGTCCCTTCGAGAGCAGTACTTC	CASRSQSLREQYF
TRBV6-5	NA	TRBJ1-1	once	TGTGCCAGCAGTTCTAACGCTGAAGCTTTCTTT	CASSSNAEAFF
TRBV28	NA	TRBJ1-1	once	TGTGCCAGCAGTTTATATGAGGAGAACACTGAAGCTTTCTTT	CASSLYEENTEAFF
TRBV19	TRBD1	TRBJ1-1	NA	TGTGCCAGTAGTATAGAGCCCAGGGGGCGCCTACACAAACTAATGAACACTGAAGCTTTCTTT	CASSIEPRGRLHKLMNTEAFF
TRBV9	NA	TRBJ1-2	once	TGTGCCAGCAGCGCGAACAGGGAGTATGGCTACACCTTC	CASSANREYGYTF
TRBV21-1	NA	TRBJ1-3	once	TGTGCCAGCAGCAAAAGGGACAGGGACTCTGGAAACACCATATATTTT	CASSKRDRDSGNTIYF
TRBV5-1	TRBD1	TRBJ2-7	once	TGCGCCAGCAGCTTTGGGACAGGGGAACGCGAGCAGTACTTC	CASSFGTGEREQYF
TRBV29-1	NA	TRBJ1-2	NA	TGCAGCGTTGATAACTGGGTAGGGTATGGCTACACCTTC	CSVDNWVGYGYTF
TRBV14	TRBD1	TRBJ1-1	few	TGTGCCAGCAGCCGAACGACAGGGTTGAACACTGAAGCTTTCTTT	CASSRTTGLNTEAFF
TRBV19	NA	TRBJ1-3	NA	TGTGCCAGTAGTATATACCAGGGTACTGGAAACACCATATATTTT	CASSIYQGTGNTIYF
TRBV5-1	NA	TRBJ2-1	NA	TGCGCCAGCGCGGCGGAGAGCTACAATGAGCAGTTCTTC	CASAAESYNEQFF
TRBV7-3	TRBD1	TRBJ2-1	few	TGTGCCAGCAGCAGGGGGCAGAACAATGAGCAGTTCTTC	CASSRGQNNEQFF
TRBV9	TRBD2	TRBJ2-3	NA	TGTGCCAGCAGCCCTACCCCGGGACTAGGGCCCTCCGCGCAGTATTTT	CASSPTPGLGPSAQYF
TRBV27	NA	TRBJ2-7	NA	TGTGCCAGCAGTTACCCGGAAACAGGGACGGACGAGCAGTACTTC	CASSYPETGTDEQYF
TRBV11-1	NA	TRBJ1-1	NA	TGTGCCAGCAGCTTGACAGATATCTACACTGAAGCTTTCTTT	CASSLTDIYTEAFF
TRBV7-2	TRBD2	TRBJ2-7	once	TGTGCCAGCAGCTTAGGTGGCGGGAGACAGTACGAGCAGTACTTC	CASSLGGGRQYEQYF
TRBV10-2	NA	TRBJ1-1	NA	TGCGCCAGCATAGGCCGCACGAACACTGAAGCTTTCTTT	CASIGRTNTEAFF
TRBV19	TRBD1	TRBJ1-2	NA	TGTGCCAGTACCCCAGGGGACAGGGACTATGGCTACACCTTC	CASTPGDRDYGYTF
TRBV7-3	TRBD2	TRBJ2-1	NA	TGTGCCAGCAGCTTAGGTGTCCGACTAGCGGGGTCGAGCTCCTACAATGAGCAGTTCTTC	CASSLGVRLAGSSSYNEQFF
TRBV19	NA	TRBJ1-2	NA	TGTGCCAGTAAAGCGGCAACTAACTATGGCTACACCTTC	CASKAATNYGYTF
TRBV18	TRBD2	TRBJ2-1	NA	TGTGCCAGCTCACTCCTTCTAGCGGCCGAAGGGAATGAGCAGTTCTTC	CASSLLLAAEGNEQFF
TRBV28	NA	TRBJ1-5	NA	TGTGCCAGCAGTTTACCGCAGGTGTTGCAGCCCCAGCATTTT	CASSLPQVLQPQHF
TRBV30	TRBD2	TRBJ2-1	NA	TGTGCCTGGAGTGTCTCCGGGACTAGCGGCTCTAGAGAGCAGTTCTTC	CAWSVSGTSGSREQFF
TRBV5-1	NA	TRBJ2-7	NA	TGCGCCAGCCATAATAGCTACGAGCAGTACTTC	CASHNSYEQYF
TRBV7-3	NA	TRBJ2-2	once	TGTGCCAGCAGCTTAGAAGTTAGGTGGACCGGGGAGCTGTTTTTT	CASSLEVRWTGELFF
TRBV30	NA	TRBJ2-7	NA	TGTGCCTGGAGTGGGCCATCCTACGAGCAGTACTTC	CAWSGPSYEQYF
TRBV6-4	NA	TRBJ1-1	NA	TGTGCCAGCTCCTCGGGCCTTGGAACTGAAGCTTTCTTT	CASSSGLGTEAFF
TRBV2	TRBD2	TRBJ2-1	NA	TGTGCCAGCAGTGAAGCGCTCGGGACTAGCGGCTCCTACAATGAGCAGTTCTTC	CASSEALGTSGSYNEQFF
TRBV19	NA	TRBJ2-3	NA	TGTGCCAGTAGTATAGATCATAGCACGCAGTATTTT	CASSIDHSTQYF
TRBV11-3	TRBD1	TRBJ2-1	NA	TGTGCCAGCAGCTCACAGGACAGGTCGGAGCAGTTCTTC	CASSSQDRSEQFF
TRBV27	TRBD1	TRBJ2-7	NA	TGTGCCAGCAGTTTAAGCGGACAGGGGGCGCGAGTAGGCGAGCAGTACTTC	CASSLSGQGARVGEQYF